This TCR beta chain came from a study of beta chain features in type 1 diabetes. A word on this clone: Antigen specificity is unknown.

Germline assignment: CDR1 SQVTM and CDR2 ANQGSEA. V lost 7 bases, J lost 8 bases, and 9 bases stayed unmatched. The CDR3 is made up of 13 amino acids. Broader study findings: More deletions and fewer insertions at VDJ junctions were seen in type 1 diabetes patients. Unsettled here was the matter of whether HLA type influences TCRB rearrangement.

Heparinised blood was drawn once per donor, averaging roughly 120 mL. Via the markers CD45RO/CCR7/CD25/CD127/CD95/CD27, stem cell-like memory, regulatory, central memory and naive CD4+ cells were sorted. Expressed TCRB transcripts were sequenced, since all the RNA that had been isolated was reverse transcribed. TCRdb's copy holds only in-frame clones and misses some; the assay was immunoSEQ multiplex PCR. The sample includes hundreds of thousands of clones, around 16% seen only once; the top ten take about 0.087%. The sequence came from a man aged 18 to 29 in good health. The gene calls are TRBV29-1 and TRBJ2-1; 9 bases match TRBD2. The specimen sequenced was naive CD4+ T cells from blood. The CDR3 DNA is TGCAGCGGGAGAATGAGACTAGCGGATGAGCAGTTCTTC. Its protein is CSGRMRLADEQFF.